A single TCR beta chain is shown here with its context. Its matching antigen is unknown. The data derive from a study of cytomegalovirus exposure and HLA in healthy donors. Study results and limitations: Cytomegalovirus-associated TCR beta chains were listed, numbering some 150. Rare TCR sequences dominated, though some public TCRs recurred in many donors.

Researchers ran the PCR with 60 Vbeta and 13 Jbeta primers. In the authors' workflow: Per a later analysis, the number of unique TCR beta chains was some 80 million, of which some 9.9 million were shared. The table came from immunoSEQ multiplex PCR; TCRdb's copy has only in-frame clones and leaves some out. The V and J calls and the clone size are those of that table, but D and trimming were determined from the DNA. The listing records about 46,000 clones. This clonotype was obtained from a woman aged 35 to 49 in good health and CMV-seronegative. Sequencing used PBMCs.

This chain's CDR3 is CASRGQGRTGELFF. The CDR3 DNA reads TGTGCCAGCAGGGGACAGGGGAGGACCGGGGAGCTGTTTTTT. This chain joins TRBV28 and TRBJ2-2; 10 nucleotides line up with TRBD1. Germline CDR1 reads MDHEN; CDR2 reads SYDVKM. This CDR3 comprises 14 residues. J gave up 5 bases and V 6 bases, and 3 bases lay outside the gene matches.